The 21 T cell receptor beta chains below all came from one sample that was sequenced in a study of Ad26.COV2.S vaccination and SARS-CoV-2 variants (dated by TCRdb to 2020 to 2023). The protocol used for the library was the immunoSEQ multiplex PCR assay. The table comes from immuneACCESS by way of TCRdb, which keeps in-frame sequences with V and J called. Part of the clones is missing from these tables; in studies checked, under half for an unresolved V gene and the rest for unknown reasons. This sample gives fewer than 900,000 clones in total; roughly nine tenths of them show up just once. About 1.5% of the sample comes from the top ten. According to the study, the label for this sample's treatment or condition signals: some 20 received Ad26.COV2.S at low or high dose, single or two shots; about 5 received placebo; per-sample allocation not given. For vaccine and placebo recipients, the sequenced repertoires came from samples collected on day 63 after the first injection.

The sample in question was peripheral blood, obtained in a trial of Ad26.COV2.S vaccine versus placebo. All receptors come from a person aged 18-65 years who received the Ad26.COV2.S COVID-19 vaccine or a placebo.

This CDR3 reads CASSLGASGGGNEQFF. In nucleotides, the CDR3 is TGTGCCAGCAGCTTAGGGGCTAGCGGGGGGGGCAATGAGCAGTTCTTC. J is TRBJ2-1 and V is TRBV11-2; TRBD2 matches at 12 bases. The CDR3 spans 16 residues. The V gene end was trimmed by 1 base and the J gene end by 6 bases; junction bases not matched to a gene: 4. Germline V lookup: CDR1 SGHAT, CDR2 FQNNGV.

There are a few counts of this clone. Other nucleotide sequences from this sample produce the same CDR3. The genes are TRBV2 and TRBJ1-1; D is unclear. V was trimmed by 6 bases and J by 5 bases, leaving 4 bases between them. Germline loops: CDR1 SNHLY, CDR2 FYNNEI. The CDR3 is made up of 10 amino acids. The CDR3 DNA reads TGTGCCAGCAGGGGAACTGAAGCTTTCTTT. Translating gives CASRGTEAFF. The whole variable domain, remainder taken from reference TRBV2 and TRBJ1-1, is EPEVTQTPSHQVTQMGQEVILRCVPISNHLYFYWYRQILGQKVEFLVSFYNNEISEKSEIFDDQFSVERPDGSNFTLKIRSTKLEDSAMYFCASRGTEAFFGQGTRLTVV.

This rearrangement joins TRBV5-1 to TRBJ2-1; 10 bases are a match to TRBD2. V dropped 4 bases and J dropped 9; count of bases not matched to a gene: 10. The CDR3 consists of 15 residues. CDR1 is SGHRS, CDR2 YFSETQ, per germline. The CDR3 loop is CASSASLAGVGEQFF. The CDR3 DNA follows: TGCGCCAGCAGCGCCTCCCTAGCGGGGGTTGGTGAGCAGTTCTTC. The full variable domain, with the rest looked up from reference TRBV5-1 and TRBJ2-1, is KAGVTQTPRYLIKTRGQQVTLSCSPISGHRSVSWYQQTPGQGLQFLFEYFSETQRNKGNFPGRFSGRQFSNSRSEMNVSTLELGDSALYLCASSASLAGVGEQFFGPGTRLTVL.

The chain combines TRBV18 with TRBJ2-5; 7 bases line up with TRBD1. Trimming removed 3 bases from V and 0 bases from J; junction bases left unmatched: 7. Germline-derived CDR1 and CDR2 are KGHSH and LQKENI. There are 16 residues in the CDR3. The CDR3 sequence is CASSPYGTAHQETQYF. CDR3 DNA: TGTGCCAGCTCACCGTACGGGACAGCACACCAAGAGACCCAGTACTTC. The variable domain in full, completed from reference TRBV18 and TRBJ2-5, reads NAGVMQNPRHLVRRRGQEARLRCSPMKGHSHVYWYRQLPEEGLKFMVYLQKENIIDESGMPKERFSAEFPKEGPSILRIQQVVRGDSAAYFCASSPYGTAHQETQYFGPGTRLLVL.

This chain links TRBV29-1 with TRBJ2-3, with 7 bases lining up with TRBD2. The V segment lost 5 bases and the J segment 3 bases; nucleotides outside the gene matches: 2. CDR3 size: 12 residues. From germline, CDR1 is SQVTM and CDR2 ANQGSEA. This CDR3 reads CSVRRETDTQYF. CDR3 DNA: TGCAGCGTTAGGCGGGAGACAGATACGCAGTATTTT.

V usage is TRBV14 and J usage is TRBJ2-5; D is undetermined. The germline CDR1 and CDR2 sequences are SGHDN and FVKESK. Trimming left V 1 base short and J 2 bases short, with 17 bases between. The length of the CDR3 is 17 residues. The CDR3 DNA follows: TGTGCCAGCAGCCAAGCTGGCTATCGAATGGCTCAAGAGACCCAGTACTTC. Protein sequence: CASSQAGYRMAQETQYF.

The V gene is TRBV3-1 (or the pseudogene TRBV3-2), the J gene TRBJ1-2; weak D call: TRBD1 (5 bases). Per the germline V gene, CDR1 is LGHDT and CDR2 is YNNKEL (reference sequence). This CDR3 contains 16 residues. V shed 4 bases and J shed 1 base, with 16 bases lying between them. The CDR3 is CASSPLSGGYNYGYTF. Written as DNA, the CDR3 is TGTGCCAGCAGCCCTCTAAGTGGGGGTTATAACTATGGCTACACCTTC.

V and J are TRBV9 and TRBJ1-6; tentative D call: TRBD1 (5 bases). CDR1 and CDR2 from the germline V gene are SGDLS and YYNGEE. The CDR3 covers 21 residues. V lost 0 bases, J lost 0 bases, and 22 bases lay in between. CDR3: CASSVEGDQGAPSSYNSPLHF. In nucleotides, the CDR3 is TGTGCCAGCAGCGTAGAAGGGGACCAGGGTGCCCCGAGCTCCTATAATTCACCCCTCCACTTT. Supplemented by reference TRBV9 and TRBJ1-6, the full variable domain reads DSGVTQTPKHLITATGQRVTLRCSPRSGDLSVYWYQQSLDQGLQFLIQYYNGEERAKGNILERFSAQQFPDLHSELNLSSLELGDSALYFCASSVEGDQGAPSSYNSPLHFGNGTRLTVT.

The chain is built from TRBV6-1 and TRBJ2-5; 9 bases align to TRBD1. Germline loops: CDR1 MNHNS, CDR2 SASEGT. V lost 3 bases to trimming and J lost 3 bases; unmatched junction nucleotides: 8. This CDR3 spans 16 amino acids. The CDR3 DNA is TGTGCCAGCAGTGAGTCCCCCGGGACAGGGAAAGAGACCCAGTACTTC. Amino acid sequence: CASSESPGTGKETQYF.

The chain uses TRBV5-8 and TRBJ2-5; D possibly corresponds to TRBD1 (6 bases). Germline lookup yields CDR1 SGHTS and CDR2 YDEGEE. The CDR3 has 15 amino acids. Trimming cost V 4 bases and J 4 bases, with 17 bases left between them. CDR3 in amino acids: CASSTRTPGAETQYF. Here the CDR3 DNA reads TGTGCCAGCAGCACTAGGACCCCAGGGGCAGAGACCCAGTACTTC. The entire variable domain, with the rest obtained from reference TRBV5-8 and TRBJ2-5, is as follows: EAGVTQSPTHLIKTRGQQATLRCSPISGHTSVYWYQQALGLGLQFLLWYDEGEERNRGNFPPRFSGRQFPNYSSELNVNALELEDSALYLCASSTRTPGAETQYFGPGTRLLVL.

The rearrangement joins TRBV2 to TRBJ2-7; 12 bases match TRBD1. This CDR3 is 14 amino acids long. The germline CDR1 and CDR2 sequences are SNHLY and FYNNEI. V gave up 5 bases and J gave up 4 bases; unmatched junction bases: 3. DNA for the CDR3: TGTGCCAGCAGTCAGGGACAGGGGGCGTACGAGCAGTACTTC. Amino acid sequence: CASSQGQGAYEQYF.

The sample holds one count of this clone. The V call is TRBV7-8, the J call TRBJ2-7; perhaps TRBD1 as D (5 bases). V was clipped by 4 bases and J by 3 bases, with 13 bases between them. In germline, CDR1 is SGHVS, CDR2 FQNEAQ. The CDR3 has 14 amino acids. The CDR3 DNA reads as TGTGCCAGCAGCTCCCCACAGGTAGTCTACGAGCAGTACTTC. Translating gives CASSSPQVVYEQYF.

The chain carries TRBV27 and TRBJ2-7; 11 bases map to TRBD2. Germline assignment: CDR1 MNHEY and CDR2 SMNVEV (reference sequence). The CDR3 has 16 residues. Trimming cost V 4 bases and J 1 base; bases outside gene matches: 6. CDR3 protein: CASSWTGTSGSYEQYF. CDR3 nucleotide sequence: TGTGCCAGCAGTTGGACCGGGACTAGCGGTTCCTACGAGCAGTACTTC.

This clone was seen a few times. For the CDR3, the DNA is TGTGCCAGCAGTTACTCTGGGGCGACCCTTGCGGAGACCCAGTACTTC. It encodes CASSYSGATLAETQYF. J is TRBJ2-5 and V is TRBV6-5, with a weak D call TRBD1 (5 bases). CDR1 is MNHEY and CDR2 is SVGAGI in the germline V gene. V lost 0 bases and J lost 5, with 16 bases in between. This CDR3 has 16 residues.

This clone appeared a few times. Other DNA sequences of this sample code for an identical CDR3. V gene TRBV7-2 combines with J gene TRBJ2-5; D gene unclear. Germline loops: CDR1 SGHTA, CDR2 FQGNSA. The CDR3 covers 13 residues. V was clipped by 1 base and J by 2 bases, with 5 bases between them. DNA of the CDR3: TGTGCCAGCAGCTTAGGGCTACAAGAGACCCAGTACTTC. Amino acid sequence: CASSLGLQETQYF.

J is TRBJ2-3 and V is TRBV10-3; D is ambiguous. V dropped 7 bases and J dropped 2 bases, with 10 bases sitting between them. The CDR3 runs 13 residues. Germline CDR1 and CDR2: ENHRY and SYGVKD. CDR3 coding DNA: TGTGCCATCACGCAGGCGGCCACAGATACGCAGTATTTT. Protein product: CAITQAATDTQYF.

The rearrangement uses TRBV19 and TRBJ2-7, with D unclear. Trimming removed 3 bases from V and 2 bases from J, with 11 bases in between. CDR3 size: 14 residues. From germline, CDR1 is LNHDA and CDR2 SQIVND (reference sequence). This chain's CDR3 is CASSISPATYEQYF. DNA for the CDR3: TGTGCCAGTAGTATCAGTCCAGCCACCTACGAGCAGTACTTC.

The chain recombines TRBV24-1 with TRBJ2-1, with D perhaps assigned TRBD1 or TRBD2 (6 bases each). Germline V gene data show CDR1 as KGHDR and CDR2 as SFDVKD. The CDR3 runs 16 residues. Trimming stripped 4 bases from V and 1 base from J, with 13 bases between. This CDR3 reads CATSDRGLYSYNEQFF. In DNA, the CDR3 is TGTGCCACCAGTGACAGGGGACTTTATTCCTACAATGAGCAGTTCTTC.

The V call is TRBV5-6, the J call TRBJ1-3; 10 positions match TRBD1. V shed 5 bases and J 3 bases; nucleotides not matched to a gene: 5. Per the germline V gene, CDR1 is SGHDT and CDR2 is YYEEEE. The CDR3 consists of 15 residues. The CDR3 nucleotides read TGTGCCAGCAGGGGACAGGGGCAGGGTGGAAACACCATATATTTT. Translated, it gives CASRGQGQGGNTIYF.

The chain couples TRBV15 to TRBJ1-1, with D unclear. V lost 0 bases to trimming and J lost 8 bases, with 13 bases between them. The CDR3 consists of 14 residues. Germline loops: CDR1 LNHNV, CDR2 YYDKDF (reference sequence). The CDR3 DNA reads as TGTGCCACCAGCAGAGATCAGCACGCCACAGAAGCTTTCTTT. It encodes CATSRDQHATEAFF. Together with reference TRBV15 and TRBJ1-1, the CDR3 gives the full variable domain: DAMVIQNPRYQVTQFGKPVTLSCSQTLNHNVMYWYQQKSSQAPKLLFHYYDKDFNNEADTPDNFQSRRPNTSFCFLDIRSPGLGDTAMYLCATSRDQHATEAFFGQGTRLTVV.

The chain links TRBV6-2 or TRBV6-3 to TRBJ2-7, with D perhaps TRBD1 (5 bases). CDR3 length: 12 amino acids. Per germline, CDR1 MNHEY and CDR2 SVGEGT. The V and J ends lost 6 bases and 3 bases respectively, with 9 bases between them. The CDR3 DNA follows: TGTGCCAGCAGCGTCGACAGCTACGAGCAGTACTTC. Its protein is CASSVDSYEQYF.